The 17 T cell receptor beta chains below come from one sample, sequenced in a study of cytomegalovirus exposure and HLA in healthy donors. PCR employed 60 Vbeta and 13 Jbeta primers. Clones were sequenced by immunoSEQ multiplex PCR, and TCRdb holds only the in-frame ones, with some missing. The sample has roughly 130,000 clones; 74% are singletons. Sequenced input: PBMCs. All receptors derive from a woman in her forties or fifties in good health and CMV-seropositive.

The V and J genes are TRBV6-6 and TRBJ2-1, with D maybe TRBD2 (6 bases). V was trimmed by 2 bases and J by 5 bases, leaving 16 bases between them. The germline V gene has CDR1 MNHNY and CDR2 SVGAGI (reference sequence). The CDR3 is 16 residues long. CDR3 bases: TGTGCCAGCAGTTACCACCGGGGCGGGGATCACAATGAGCAGTTCTTC. Translating gives CASSYHRGGDHNEQFF.

The chain links TRBV4-3 to TRBJ2-3; D call uncertain. V lost 1 base, J lost 2 bases, and 13 bases lay in between. The CDR3 sequence is 16 residues long. In germline, CDR1 is LGHNA, CDR2 YSLEER. The CDR3 reads CASSQGAVPNTDTQYF. For the CDR3, the DNA is TGCGCCAGCAGCCAAGGGGCCGTGCCCAACACAGATACGCAGTATTTT.

J is TRBJ2-2 and V is TRBV9; D might be TRBD2 (8 bases). This CDR3 spans 15 amino acids. Trimming removed 2 bases at V and 6 bases at J, with 14 bases between. Germline assignment: CDR1 SGDLS and CDR2 YYNGEE. The DNA of the CDR3 is TGTGCCAGCAGCGTCGGGAGGGGGCGGCCCGGGGAGCTGTTTTTT. Its translation is CASSVGRGRPGELFF.

The chain has TRBV10-3 and TRBJ1-2; 10 positions agree with TRBD1. The junction had 6 bases not matched to a gene; V was cut back by 8 bases and J by 0 bases. The CDR3 consists of 15 residues. Germline CDR1 ENHRY, CDR2 SYGVKD. CDR3 DNA: TGTGCCATCTTGGGACAGGGGTTACCTAACTATGGCTACACCTTC. The encoded protein is CAILGQGLPNYGYTF.

This chain joins TRBV10-3 and TRBJ1-1; 9 bases are a match to TRBD1. The CDR3 has 16 amino acids. V lost 5 bases and J lost 0; bases outside the gene matches: 7. Germline V CDR1 and CDR2: ENHRY, SYGVKD. CDR3 protein: CAISPGTGILNTEAFF. CDR3 sequence (DNA): TGTGCCATCAGTCCCGGGACAGGGATCCTGAACACTGAAGCTTTCTTT.

The chain joins TRBV2 to TRBJ2-7; 8 bases line up with TRBD2. Germline CDR1 SNHLY, CDR2 FYNNEI. This CDR3 contains 11 residues. DNA for the CDR3: TGTGGTAGCGGGATTACCTACGAGCAGTACTTC. Its protein product is CGSGITYEQYF. Full variable domain (remainder filled in from reference TRBV2 and TRBJ2-7): EPEVTQTPSHQVTQMGQEVILRCVPISNHLYFYWYRQILGQKVEFLVSFYNNEISEKSEIFDDQFSVERPDGSNFTLKIRSTKLEDSAMYFCGSGITYEQYFGPGTRLTVT.

The chain is built from TRBV5-1 and TRBJ1-2; 8 nucleotides align to TRBD1. V gave up 6 bases and J gave up 2 bases; unmatched junction bases: 12. The CDR3 length is 16 residues. CDR1 and CDR2 from the germline V gene are SGHRS and YFSETQ. This CDR3 is CASNQRPDRANYGYTF. The CDR3 nucleotides are TGCGCCAGCAACCAGAGGCCGGACAGGGCCAACTATGGCTACACCTTC.

On this clone itself: At one end, the junction sequence differs from germline, possibly due to a read error. The chain combines TRBV7-9 with TRBJ1-4; perhaps TRBD1 as D (6 bases). The CDR3 spans 14 residues. The V gene's germline CDR1 is SEHNR and CDR2 FQNEAQ (reference sequence). CDR3 coding DNA: TGTACCAGCAGCCCATCAACAGGGTGGGAAAAACTGTTTTTT. Its translation: CTSSPSTGWEKLFF.

The sample holds one count of this clone. V and J are TRBV18 and TRBJ1-4, with TRBD1 matching over 7 bases. CDR1 and CDR2 from the germline V gene are KGHSH and LQKENI. This CDR3 contains 16 residues. Unmatched junction bases numbered 6, after V lost 0 bases and J lost 5 bases. As DNA, the CDR3 is TGTGCCAGCTCACCACCAACGAGGACAGGAAATGAAAAACTGTTTTTT. Amino acids: CASSPPTRTGNEKLFF.

The chain carries TRBV19 and TRBJ2-7; D may be TRBD2 (5 bases). This CDR3 has 14 residues. Trimming cost V 6 bases and J 3 bases, with 15 bases left between them. The germline V gene has CDR1 LNHDA and CDR2 SQIVND (reference sequence). CDR3 bases: TGTGCCAGTAGCACTAGATTGAGTGGCTACGAGCAGTACTTC. The encoded protein is CASSTRLSGYEQYF.

In its sample, this clone was seen once. The rearrangement joins TRBV5-4 to TRBJ2-7; maybe TRBD2 (5 bases). V was pared by 4 bases and J by 2 bases, with 13 bases between. This CDR3 is built from 14 residues. CDR1 and CDR2 (germline): SGHNT, YYREEE (reference sequence). The CDR3 nucleotides are TGTGCCAGCAGCCCCTCGGGGAACACCTACGAGCAGTACTTC. Translating it yields CASSPSGNTYEQYF.

The CDR3 reads CASSYGLAGFSDTQYF. CDR3 DNA: TGCGCCAGCTCTTACGGACTAGCGGGGTTCTCGGATACGCAGTATTTT. The genes are TRBV5-1 and TRBJ2-3, with TRBD2 matching 12 bases. Germline trimming cut 7 bases from V and 6 bases from J; bases unmatched to any gene: 12. There are 16 residues in the CDR3. CDR1 is SGHRS and CDR2 is YFSETQ in the germline V gene. The entire variable domain, with the rest obtained from reference TRBV5-1 and TRBJ2-3, is as follows: KAGVTQTPRYLIKTRGQQVTLSCSPISGHRSVSWYQQTPGQGLQFLFEYFSETQRNKGNFPGRFSGRQFSNSRSEMNVSTLELGDSALYLCASSYGLAGFSDTQYFGPGTRLTVL.

V and J are TRBV30 and TRBJ1-1, with D uncertain. V shed 0 bases and J shed 1 base, with 15 bases lying between them. CDR1 and CDR2 (germline): GTSNPN, SVGIG (reference sequence). The CDR3 spans 16 residues. This CDR3 reads CAWSVPSAGSNTEAFF. For the CDR3, the DNA is TGTGCCTGGAGTGTGCCCTCGGCGGGGTCGAACACTGAAGCTTTCTTT.

This rearrangement joins TRBV4-2 to TRBJ1-5; D may be TRBD1 (6 bases). Per the germline V gene, CDR1 is LGHNA and CDR2 is YNFKEQ. Deletions cut 6 bases from V and 2 bases from J, with 11 bases between. The CDR3 contains 14 residues. CDR3 in amino acids: CASSPRQGNQPQHF. The CDR3 DNA follows: TGTGCCAGCAGTCCACGACAGGGCAATCAGCCCCAGCATTTT.

This clone appeared a few times. This chain joins TRBV5-4 and TRBJ1-1, with D unresolved. The CDR3 has 15 residues. V shed 0 bases and J shed 0 bases, with 9 bases lying between them. Germline CDR1 is SGHNT and CDR2 is YYREEE (reference sequence). The CDR3: CASSLDPLLNTEAFF. For the CDR3, the DNA is TGTGCCAGCAGCTTGGATCCCCTCCTGAACACTGAAGCTTTCTTT.

The chain couples TRBV9 to TRBJ1-6; D remains ambiguous. Germline V gives CDR1 SGDLS, CDR2 YYNGEE. The CDR3 has 15 residues. Trimming cost V 0 bases and J 7 bases, with 11 bases left between them. The CDR3 nucleotides read TGTGCCAGCAGCGTAGATCAGTCTTTAAATTCACCCCTCCACTTT. It translates to CASSVDQSLNSPLHF.

Comments on this clone: Germline and junction disagree at one end, which may indicate a read error. The chain recombines TRBV7-2 with TRBJ2-5; 9 nucleotides align to TRBD1. CDR1 and CDR2 from the germline V gene are SGHTA and FQGNSA. The CDR3 length is 16 residues. CDR3 in amino acids: CARSFQQGAQGETQYF. Here the CDR3 DNA reads TGTGCCCGCAGCTTCCAACAGGGGGCGCAGGGCGAGACCCAGTACTTC.